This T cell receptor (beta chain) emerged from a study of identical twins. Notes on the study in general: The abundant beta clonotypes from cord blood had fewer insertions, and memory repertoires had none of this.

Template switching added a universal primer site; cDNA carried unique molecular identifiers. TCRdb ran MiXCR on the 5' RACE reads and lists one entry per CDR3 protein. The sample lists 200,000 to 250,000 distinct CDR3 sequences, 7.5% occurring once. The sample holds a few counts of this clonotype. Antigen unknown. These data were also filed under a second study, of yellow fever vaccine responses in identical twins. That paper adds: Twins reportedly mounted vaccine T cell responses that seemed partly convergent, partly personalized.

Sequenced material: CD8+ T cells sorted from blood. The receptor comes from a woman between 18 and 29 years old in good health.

CDR3 residues: CSVQTSGLNQETQYF. The CDR3, as DNA: TGCAGCGTTCAAACTAGCGGGCTCAACCAAGAGACCCAGTACTTC. The chain carries TRBV29-1 and TRBJ2-5; 9 nucleotides agree with TRBD2. V was pared by 5 bases and J by 0 bases, with 7 bases of the junction left unmatched. The CDR3 consists of 15 residues. CDR1 SQVTM and CDR2 ANQGSEA come from the germline V gene.